These 25 T cell receptor beta chains originate from one sample sequenced in a study of blood T cells in healthy people across ages. A sample-barcoded 5' primer and a J-beta primer mix were used in a second PCR of about 7 to 11 cycles. MiXCR, applied by TCRdb to the 5' RACE reads, yields one record per CDR3 protein. This sample yields under 2 million distinct CDR3 sequences, of which around 35% are seen a single time; approximately 11% belongs to the top ten. Sequencing was done on a sample of blood. Every receptor here comes from a woman aged 25 to 45 in good health.

The sample holds a few counts of this clonotype. The genes are TRBV7-9 and TRBJ2-3; the match to TRBD2 covers 8 bases. This CDR3 has 16 amino acids. CDR1 is SEHNR, CDR2 FQNEAQ, per germline (reference sequence). Losses at the gene ends were 1 base for V and 4 bases for J; bases not matched to a gene: 7. Here the CDR3 reads CASSLGFGRAADTQYF. In DNA, the CDR3 is TGTGCCAGCAGCTTAGGTTTCGGGAGGGCCGCAGATACGCAGTATTTT.

This clonotype was counted at least ten times. The CDR3 protein is CASSHPDRDEQYF. The CDR3, as DNA: TGCGCCAGCAGCCATCCGGACAGGGACGAGCAGTACTTC. The chain employs TRBV4-1 and TRBJ2-7; 8 positions agree with TRBD1. The CDR3 totals 13 residues. The germline V gene has CDR1 MGHRA and CDR2 YSYEKL. Trimming cost V 3 bases and J 5 bases; bases outside gene matches: 3.

This clonotype was observed many times. This rearrangement joins TRBV7-9 to TRBJ1-5; the D is unclear. Germline V gives CDR1 SEHNR, CDR2 FQNEAQ (reference sequence). The V gene lost 5 bases and the J gene lost 1 base, with 12 bases spanning the gap. This CDR3 comprises 15 residues. Written as DNA, the CDR3 is TGTGCCAGCAGCGGCAACAGTAGAAGCAATCAGCCCCAGCATTTT. Amino acid sequence: CASSGNSRSNQPQHF.

This clonotype was seen at least ten times. The chain is built from TRBV20-1 and TRBJ2-7; no clear D gene. V lost 1 base and J lost 2, with 6 bases in between. Germline V gene sequence: CDR1 DFQATT, CDR2 SNEGSKA (reference sequence). This CDR3 has 12 residues. The CDR3 nucleotides are TGCAGTGCTAGAGGCACCCCCTACGAGCAGTACTTC. Translation gives CSARGTPYEQYF.

The chain employs TRBV12-3 or TRBV12-4 and TRBJ1-1; 11 nucleotides agree with TRBD1. Trimming removed 5 bases from V and 6 bases from J; junction bases left unmatched: 11. The CDR3 has 16 residues. The CDR3 region has the DNA TGTGCCAGCAGTCCGGGACAGGGGGTATTGGACGCTGAAGCTTTCTTT. Encoded protein: CASSPGQGVLDAEAFF.

The chain joins TRBV20-1 to TRBJ2-3; possibly TRBD1 for D (5 bases). The CDR3 has 12 amino acids. Germline V lookup: CDR1 DFQATT, CDR2 SNEGSKA (reference sequence). The V and J ends lost 6 bases and 4 bases respectively, with 11 bases between them. The CDR3 sequence: CSAVTGSDTQYF. In DNA form, the CDR3 reads TGCAGTGCGGTCACAGGTTCAGATACGCAGTATTTT.

The sample holds one count of this clonotype. V is TRBV18 and J is TRBJ2-7, with TRBD1 identical over 7 bases. This CDR3 contains 16 residues. V trimming: 4 bases; J trimming: 2 bases; junction bases outside the gene matches: 11. CDR1 and CDR2 from the germline V gene are KGHSH and LQKENI. The CDR3, as DNA: TGTGCCAGCTCACGAAATACAGGGGAGATGACCTACGAGCAGTACTTC. Translating gives CASSRNTGEMTYEQYF.

Only a few counts were recorded for this clonotype. This chain connects TRBV4-2 to TRBJ1-4; TRBD1 matches 8 bases. V was pared by 3 bases and J by 10 bases, with 13 bases of the junction left unmatched. The CDR3 extends over 16 amino acids. Germline V gene sequence: CDR1 LGHNA, CDR2 YNFKEQ. Here the CDR3 reads CASSHVGGQGLGKLFF. DNA of the CDR3: TGTGCCAGCAGCCACGTCGGTGGACAGGGCTTGGGAAAACTGTTTTTT.

The V and J genes are TRBV6-5 and TRBJ2-3; the match to TRBD2 covers 8 bases. From germline, CDR1 is MNHEY and CDR2 SVGAGI. The CDR3 contains 14 residues. V dropped 6 bases and J dropped 2; count of bases not matched to a gene: 4. The CDR3 DNA follows: TGTGCCAGCAGCCGGACTAGCTTCACAGATACGCAGTATTTT. It is translated as CASSRTSFTDTQYF.

The table lists this clonotype with a few counts. The J gene is TRBJ2-5, the V gene TRBV20-1; a weak D match, TRBD2 (6 bases). The germline V gene has CDR1 DFQATT and CDR2 SNEGSKA (reference sequence). Trimming took 1 base from V and 5 from J, leaving 14 bases between them. This CDR3 spans 14 amino acids. The CDR3: CSARGGGVGETQYF. As DNA, the CDR3 is TGCAGTGCTAGAGGCGGCGGGGTGGGTGAGACCCAGTACTTC.

This chain connects TRBV10-2 to TRBJ2-6, with D tentatively TRBD1 or TRBD2 (5 bases each). Per the germline V gene, CDR1 is WSHSY and CDR2 is SAAADI. V was cut by 8 bases and J by 1 base, with 18 bases left in between. This CDR3 spans 17 amino acids. This chain's CDR3 is CASESRGALSGANVLTF. The DNA of the CDR3 is TGCGCCAGCGAGAGTAGGGGAGCACTTTCTGGGGCCAACGTCCTGACTTTC.

A few counts support this clonotype. The V call is TRBV4-2, the J call TRBJ2-7; 10 bases agree with TRBD1. Germline V gene data show CDR1 as LGHNA and CDR2 as YNFKEQ. V shed 0 bases, J shed 7 bases, and the junction held 9 bases outside the gene matches. The CDR3 length is 16 residues. The CDR3 protein is CASSQDVGQGLLEQYF. The CDR3 DNA sequence: TGTGCCAGCAGCCAAGATGTGGGACAGGGGCTATTAGAGCAGTACTTC.

On this clonotype: Germline and junction disagree at one end, which may indicate a read error. The chain has TRBV4-1 and TRBJ1-2, with D possibly TRBD1 on 5 matching bases. Germline CDR1 MGHRA, CDR2 YSYEKL. The CDR3 is made up of 14 amino acids. This CDR3 reads CVSSQDSPGYGYTF. CDR3 bases: TGCGTCAGCAGCCAAGATTCGCCAGGGTATGGCTACACCTTC.

There are a few counts of this clonotype. The rearrangement links TRBV27 to TRBJ2-3; 8 bases line up with TRBD2. Germline CDR1 reads MNHEY; CDR2 reads SMNVEV (reference sequence). The J segment lost 1 base and the V segment lost 8 bases, leaving 11 bases of the junction unmatched. This CDR3 is built from 16 residues. The CDR3: CASGSNWRGGTDTQYF. DNA of the CDR3: TGTGCCAGCGGCTCAAACTGGCGGGGGGGCACAGATACGCAGTATTTT.

This clonotype showed up just once. V usage is TRBV25-1 and J usage is TRBJ2-3; TRBD2 matches 11 bases. V lost 2 bases, J lost 4 bases, and 8 bases stayed unmatched. CDR1 is MGHDK and CDR2 is SYGVNS in the germline V gene. CDR3 length: 17 amino acids. The CDR3, as DNA: TGTGCCAGCAGTGAAAATAGCGGGAGGGCCCGGGCAGATACGCAGTATTTT. Residues: CASSENSGRARADTQYF.

This clonotype was observed once. The V gene is TRBV7-9, the J gene TRBJ2-1; 16 bases align to TRBD2. CDR1 is SEHNR, CDR2 FQNEAQ, per germline (reference sequence). With V trimmed by 11 bases and J by 2 bases, 9 bases remained unmatched. This CDR3 is 17 amino acids long. CDR3 nucleotide sequence: TGTGCCGGCAACGGGACTAGCGGGAGGGGGGCCTACAATGAGCAGTTCTTC. Translating it yields CAGNGTSGRGAYNEQFF.

This clonotype showed up just a few times. This chain connects TRBV20-1 to TRBJ1-2, with a possible D match to TRBD1 (6 bases). Germline V gene data show CDR1 as DFQATT and CDR2 as SNEGSKA (reference sequence). The CDR3 has 13 residues. The germline V and J ends were trimmed by 3 bases and 4 bases, with 12 bases remaining between them. The CDR3, as DNA: TGCAGTGCTAGTTACGGGGGCGGCTATGGCTACACCTTC. Protein sequence: CSASYGGGYGYTF.

This clonotype was picked up a small number of times. The V call is TRBV3-1, the J call TRBJ2-5, with 10 bases aligning to TRBD2. Germline V lookup: CDR1 LGHDT, CDR2 YNNKEL (reference sequence). The J segment lost 5 bases and the V segment lost 1 base, leaving 10 bases of the junction unmatched. This CDR3 contains 17 residues. CDR3 sequence: CASSQVYSGGAWETQYF. The CDR3 DNA sequence: TGTGCCAGCAGCCAAGTATACAGCGGGGGGGCCTGGGAGACCCAGTACTTC.

To note about this clonotype: With a much larger clone just one base away, this may be a read error. This sequence joins TRBV15 and TRBJ2-7, with D possibly called TRBD1 or TRBD2 (5 bases each). V lost 5 bases and J lost 1, with 9 bases in between. The germline gives CDR1 LNHNV, CDR2 YYDKDF (reference sequence). The CDR3 is 13 amino acids. CDR3 region: CATSGEGSYEQYF. The CDR3 region has the DNA TGTGCCACCAGCGGCGAGGGGTCCTACGAGCAGTACTTC.

The rearrangement uses TRBV7-9 and TRBJ2-3, with TRBD1 identical over 10 bases. V was pared by 1 base and J by 2 bases, with 3 bases of the junction left unmatched. The CDR3 runs to 16 residues. The germline V gene encodes CDR1 SEHNR and CDR2 FQNEAQ (reference sequence). The CDR3 region is CASSLGQGAHTDTQYF. CDR3 DNA sequence: TGTGCCAGCAGCTTAGGACAGGGGGCCCACACAGATACGCAGTATTTT.

The rearrangement links TRBV7-9 to TRBJ1-1; D is unresolved. The CDR3 sequence is 13 residues long. V was trimmed by 10 bases and J by 0 bases, leaving 12 bases between them. Germline CDR1 SEHNR, CDR2 FQNEAQ (reference sequence). CDR3 coding DNA: TGTGCCACTCAAGGACTGATGAACACTGAAGCTTTCTTT. Translated: CATQGLMNTEAFF.

This clonotype has just one count. This chain joins TRBV6-1 and TRBJ1-5; maybe TRBD1 (5 bases). The V end lost 6 bases, the J end lost 5 bases, and 11 bases lay between the germline ends. This CDR3 contains 13 residues. Germline V gene sequence: CDR1 MNHNS, CDR2 SASEGT. In DNA, the CDR3 is TGTGCCAGCAGGACAGCGGGAGATCAGCCCCAGCATTTT. As protein: CASRTAGDQPQHF.

The chain employs TRBV10-3 and TRBJ1-2; 9 nucleotides line up with TRBD1. Trimming cost V 8 bases and J 7 bases; bases outside gene matches: 11. The CDR3 is 14 amino acids. The germline CDR1 and CDR2 sequences are ENHRY and SYGVKD. The CDR3 bases are TGTGCCATCCTAGGGACAGGGTACCTGGGTGGCTACACCTTC. It is translated as CAILGTGYLGGYTF.

V is TRBV6-1 and J is TRBJ2-5; D remains unclear. Trimming left V 0 bases short and J 13 bases short, with 12 bases between. From germline, CDR1 is MNHNS and CDR2 SASEGT. The CDR3 runs 12 residues. CDR3: CASSEALRSRYF. CDR3 DNA sequence: TGTGCCAGCAGTGAAGCATTGAGGTCCAGGTACTTC.

This clonotype came up a few times. The V and J genes are TRBV20-1 and TRBJ1-1; 7 nucleotides match TRBD1. The V segment lost 4 bases and the J segment 2 bases; nucleotides outside the gene matches: 7. This CDR3 comprises 14 residues. Germline V gene lookup returns CDR1 DFQATT and CDR2 SNEGSKA (reference sequence). In DNA, the CDR3 is TGCAGTGCTAATGACAGGGAAAGTAACACTGAAGCTTTCTTT. This codes for CSANDRESNTEAFF.